These 24 T cell receptor beta chains came from one sample sequenced in a study of blood T cell repertoires in COVID-19. Profiled with immunoSEQ multiplex PCR; TCRdb holds only in-frame clones, not every one. This sample has about 260,000 clones; 85% to 90% occur once, and the top ten carry about 4%. The sequenced sample was PBMCs or T cells enriched from blood (not recorded which). These receptors originate from a woman in her twenties or thirties with acute COVID-19.

The chain links TRBV9 to TRBJ2-7, with 10 bases lining up with TRBD1. In germline, CDR1 is SGDLS, CDR2 YYNGEE. J was trimmed by 4 bases and V by 2 bases; bases with no gene match: 6. This CDR3 contains 15 residues. The CDR3 reads CASSVDPGQGYEQYF. In DNA form, the CDR3 reads TGTGCCAGCAGCGTCGACCCGGGACAGGGGTACGAGCAGTACTTC.

V and J are TRBV3-1 (or the pseudogene TRBV3-2) and TRBJ2-7; D not resolved. The CDR3 covers 12 residues. From germline, CDR1 is LGHDT and CDR2 YNNKEL (reference sequence). Trimming took 0 bases from V and 7 from J, leaving 7 bases between them. DNA of the CDR3: TGTGCCAGCAGCCAAGACACGAGAGAGCAGTACTTC. It codes for CASSQDTREQYF.

This chain connects TRBV14 to TRBJ1-2; 7 bases fit TRBD1. Germline trimming cut 1 base from V and 4 bases from J; bases unmatched to any gene: 0. This CDR3 region has 13 residues. Germline lookup yields CDR1 SGHDN and CDR2 FVKESK. This chain's CDR3 is CASSQGQGYGYTF. The CDR3 DNA follows: TGTGCCAGCAGCCAAGGACAGGGCTATGGCTACACCTTC.

The chain links TRBV27 to TRBJ2-1, with 12 bases lining up with TRBD2. This CDR3 comprises 16 residues. V was pared by 4 bases and J by 7 bases, with 8 bases of the junction left unmatched. Looked up from germline, CDR1 is MNHEY and CDR2 is SMNVEV (reference sequence). DNA for the CDR3: TGTGCCAGCAGTTCGCTAGCGGGAGGGGGAAGGAATGAGCAGTTCTTC. Translated, it gives CASSSLAGGGRNEQFF.

The rearrangement links TRBV3-1 (or the pseudogene TRBV3-2) to TRBJ2-5; 9 bases agree with TRBD2. The length of the CDR3 is 15 residues. In germline, CDR1 is LGHDT, CDR2 YNNKEL (reference sequence). Germline trimming cut 0 bases from V and 7 bases from J; bases unmatched to any gene: 6. The DNA of the CDR3 is TGTGCCAGCAGCCAAGAAGCTAGCGGGGCCTTGACCCAGTACTTC. This codes for CASSQEASGALTQYF.

The chain recombines TRBV5-1 with TRBJ2-5; TRBD2 matches 9 bases. Germline CDR1 and CDR2: SGHRS and YFSETQ. The junction had 8 bases not matched to a gene; V was cut back by 0 bases and J by 5 bases. This CDR3 comprises 16 residues. The CDR3 bases are TGCGCCAGCAGCTTGGAACGGTCGAGCGGGAGGGAGACCCAGTACTTC. Translation gives CASSLERSSGRETQYF.

V and J are TRBV5-1 and TRBJ1-4, with 9 bases that match TRBD1. The CDR3 has 15 residues. Germline V gene sequence: CDR1 SGHRS, CDR2 YFSETQ. V dropped 0 bases and J dropped 5; count of bases not matched to a gene: 2. The CDR3 coding sequence is TGCGCCAGCAGCTTGGCGGGGACAGGGAATGAAAAACTGTTTTTT. Translated, it gives CASSLAGTGNEKLFF.

This rearrangement joins TRBV4-2 to TRBJ2-7; D may be TRBD2 (5 bases). The CDR3 contains 15 residues. Per the germline V gene, CDR1 is LGHNA and CDR2 is YNFKEQ. Trimming removed 4 bases at V and 0 bases at J, with 13 bases between. CDR3 protein: CASSPSADASYEQYF. For the CDR3, the DNA is TGTGCCAGCAGCCCCTCAGCGGATGCCTCCTACGAGCAGTACTTC.

The rearrangement links TRBV25-1 to TRBJ2-1; 11 bases are shared with TRBD2. Unmatched junction bases numbered 6, after V lost 3 bases and J lost 8 bases. The CDR3 sequence is 15 residues long. Per the germline V gene, CDR1 is MGHDK and CDR2 is SYGVNS. CDR3 region: CASSDLAGGPDEQFF. The CDR3 DNA follows: TGTGCCAGCAGTGATTTAGCGGGAGGGCCCGATGAGCAGTTCTTC.

The rearrangement joins TRBV28 to TRBJ2-3; 8 bases agree with TRBD1. The CDR3 totals 17 residues. CDR1 and CDR2 (germline): MDHEN, SYDVKM. The V gene end was trimmed by 5 bases and the J gene end by 2 bases; junction bases not matched to a gene: 12. The CDR3 spells CASSPWDRTISTDTQYF. The CDR3, as DNA: TGTGCCAGCAGTCCCTGGGACAGGACTATCTCCACAGATACGCAGTATTTT.

The chain is built from TRBV12-3 or TRBV12-4 and TRBJ2-7, with D maybe TRBD2 (6 bases). The germline V and J ends were trimmed by 7 bases and 2 bases, with 12 bases remaining between them. The CDR3 length is 13 residues. CDR3 sequence: CASNPGDAYEQYF. In DNA, the CDR3 is TGTGCCAGCAATCCGGGGGATGCCTACGAGCAGTACTTC.

The chain is built from TRBV4-1 and TRBJ2-7; 12 bases are shared with TRBD2. In germline, CDR1 is MGHRA, CDR2 YSYEKL. After removal of 3 bases from V and 1 base from J, the junction contained 1 base not matched to a gene. The CDR3 extends over 15 amino acids. The CDR3 DNA sequence: TGCGCCAGCAGCCACGGACTAGCGGGGTCCTACGAGCAGTACTTC. Amino acids: CASSHGLAGSYEQYF.

The chain links TRBV28 to TRBJ1-5, with 8 bases matching TRBD1. Germline lookup yields CDR1 MDHEN and CDR2 SYDVKM. CDR3 size: 15 residues. The J segment lost 4 bases and the V segment lost 6 bases, leaving 8 bases of the junction unmatched. This chain's CDR3 is CASSSTGAANQPQHF. CDR3 DNA sequence: TGTGCCAGCAGCTCGACAGGGGCGGCAAATCAGCCCCAGCATTTT. Filled out from reference TRBV28 and TRBJ1-5, the complete variable domain reads DVKVTQSSRYLVKRTGEKVFLECVQDMDHENMFWYRQDPGLGLRLIYFSYDVKMKEKGDIPEGYSVSREKKERFSLILESASTNQTSMYLCASSSTGAANQPQHFGDGTRLSIL.

This chain uses TRBV4-2 with TRBJ1-2, with D possibly TRBD1 on 6 matching bases. This CDR3 is built from 17 residues. The V end was cut by 0 bases, the J end by 0 bases, with 14 bases between. Germline V gives CDR1 LGHNA, CDR2 YNFKEQ. The CDR3 DNA is TGTGCCAGCAGCCAAGATCACCGAGGGACATCTAACTATGGCTACACCTTC. Its translation is CASSQDHRGTSNYGYTF.

The chain is built from TRBV12-3 or TRBV12-4 and TRBJ2-3; the D is unclear. There are 13 residues in the CDR3. V lost 0 bases to trimming and J lost 6 bases, with 7 bases between them. DNA of the CDR3: TGTGCCAGCAGTTTAGCGTCCCGGGATACGCAGTATTTT. It specifies CASSLASRDTQYF.

The chain couples TRBV19 to TRBJ1-2, with 7 positions matching TRBD1. The CDR3 contains 13 residues. CDR1 is LNHDA and CDR2 is SQIVND in the germline V gene (reference sequence). After removal of 4 bases from V and 4 bases from J, the junction contained 3 bases not matched to a gene. The CDR3 here is CASSTRDSYGYTF. As DNA, the CDR3 is TGTGCCAGTAGTACCCGGGACAGCTATGGCTACACCTTC.

V usage is TRBV19 and J usage is TRBJ2-2, with 7 bases matching TRBD1. The CDR3 runs 13 residues. Unmatched junction bases numbered 2, after V lost 5 bases and J lost 5 bases. The germline V gene has CDR1 LNHDA and CDR2 SQIVND (reference sequence). The CDR3 nucleotides read TGTGCCAGTAGTGTACAGGGGACCGGGGAGCTGTTTTTT. This gives the protein CASSVQGTGELFF.

The chain joins TRBV28 to TRBJ1-3, with D maybe TRBD1 (6 bases). The V end lost 2 bases, the J end lost 3 bases, and 11 bases lay between the germline ends. The CDR3 runs 15 residues. Germline loops: CDR1 MDHEN, CDR2 SYDVKM. DNA for the CDR3: TGTGCCAGCAGTTTACAACAGGGATATGGAAACACCATATATTTT. Its translation: CASSLQQGYGNTIYF.

The V and J genes are TRBV30 and TRBJ1-6, with D perhaps TRBD1 (6 bases). The CDR3 runs to 13 residues. V was shortened by 4 bases and J by 11 bases, with 15 bases between the two germline ends. CDR1 and CDR2 (germline): GTSNPN, SVGIG (reference sequence). For the CDR3, the DNA is TGTGCCTGGACAAGGTTGAGGGACACACCCCTCCACTTT. Its translation is CAWTRLRDTPLHF.

The chain uses TRBV25-1 and TRBJ1-2; possible D gene TRBD1, 5 bases. Germline V gene sequence: CDR1 MGHDK, CDR2 SYGVNS. V lost 3 bases and J lost 6, with 11 bases in between. CDR3 size: 13 residues. The CDR3 DNA sequence: TGTGCCAGCAGTGACCCCGGAGGGGATGGCTACACCTTC. Translated, it gives CASSDPGGDGYTF.

The genes are TRBV28 and TRBJ2-1, with TRBD2 matching 8 bases. In germline, CDR1 is MDHEN, CDR2 SYDVKM. This CDR3 has 18 amino acids. V gave up 1 base and J gave up 5 bases; unmatched junction bases: 13. DNA for the CDR3: TGTGCCAGCAGTTTATTTCTTATGGTCGAGCGGGGGAACAATGAGCAGTTCTTC. This sequence encodes CASSLFLMVERGNNEQFF.

The rearrangement links TRBV7-2 to TRBJ2-3; TRBD2 aligns across 7 bases. CDR3 size: 17 residues. Per the germline V gene, CDR1 is SGHTA and CDR2 is FQGNSA. J lost 2 bases, V lost 3 bases, and 11 bases had no gene match. The CDR3 sequence: CASSFVGGGAYTDTQYF. The CDR3 nucleotides are TGTGCCAGCAGCTTTGTGGGGGGGGGTGCCTACACAGATACGCAGTATTTT.

The V call is TRBV9, the J call TRBJ2-2; D perhaps matches TRBD1 (5 bases). The CDR3 has 14 residues. The V end was cut by 0 bases, the J end by 6 bases, with 9 bases between. The germline CDR1 and CDR2 sequences are SGDLS and YYNGEE. CDR3 amino acids: CASSVGVGAGELFF. The DNA of the CDR3 is TGTGCCAGCAGCGTAGGTGTAGGGGCCGGGGAGCTGTTTTTT.

The genes are TRBV14 and TRBJ2-3, with D possibly matching TRBD2 (6 bases). The V end was cut by 5 bases, the J end by 2 bases, with 11 bases between. Germline V gene sequence: CDR1 SGHDN, CDR2 FVKESK. CDR3 size: 14 residues. The CDR3 DNA reads TGTGCCAGCAGCGGGAGGCACCACACAGATACGCAGTATTTT. Its translation is CASSGRHHTDTQYF.